This T cell receptor beta chain stems from a study of beta chain features in type 1 diabetes. In this sample, this clone turned up once. What it binds is not known. This CDR3 is 14 amino acids long. Germline V lookup: CDR1 LGHNA, CDR2 YNFKEQ. Trimming stripped 4 bases from V and 5 bases from J, with 14 bases between. Whole-study findings and limits: TCRB CDR3s from Type 1 diabetes patients were moderately but significantly shorter in all four CD4+ subsets.

The entirety of the isolated RNA underwent reverse transcription, so expressed TCRB transcripts were sequenced. Assay used: immunoSEQ multiplex PCR; TCRdb lists only in-frame clones, some missing. This table holds about 340,000 clones, roughly 14% found once. The source material was naive CD4+ T cells from blood. V is TRBV4-2 and J is TRBJ1-1; D not resolved. This TCR derives from a woman younger than 30 with type 1 diabetes. The CDR3 reads CASSPGGAGTEAFF. The CDR3 DNA sequence: TGTGCCAGCAGCCCAGGTGGTGCGGGGACTGAAGCTTTCTTT.